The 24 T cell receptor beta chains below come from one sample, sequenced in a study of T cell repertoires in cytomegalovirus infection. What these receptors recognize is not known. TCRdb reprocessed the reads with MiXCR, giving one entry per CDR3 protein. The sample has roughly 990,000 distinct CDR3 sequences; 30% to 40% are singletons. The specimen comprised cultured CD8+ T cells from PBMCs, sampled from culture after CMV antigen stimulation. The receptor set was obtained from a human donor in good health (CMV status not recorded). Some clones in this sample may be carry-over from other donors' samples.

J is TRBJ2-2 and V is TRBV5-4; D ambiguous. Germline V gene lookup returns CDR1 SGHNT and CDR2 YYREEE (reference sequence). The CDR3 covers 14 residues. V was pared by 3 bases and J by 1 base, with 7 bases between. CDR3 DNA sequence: TGTGCCAGCAGCTCATGGGGGAACACCGGGGAGCTGTTTTTT. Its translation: CASSSWGNTGELFF.

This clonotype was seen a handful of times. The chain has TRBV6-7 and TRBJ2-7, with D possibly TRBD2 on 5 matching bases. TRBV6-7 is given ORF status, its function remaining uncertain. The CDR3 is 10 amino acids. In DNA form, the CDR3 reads TGTGCCAGCAGTTCCCCCCGGACTCTGGTC. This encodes CASSSPRTLV.

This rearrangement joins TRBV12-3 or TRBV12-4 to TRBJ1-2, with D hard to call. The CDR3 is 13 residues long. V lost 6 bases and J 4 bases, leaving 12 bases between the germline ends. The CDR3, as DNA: TGTGCCAGCAGCAACGTTGTCGTCTATGGCTACACCTTC. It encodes CASSNVVVYGYTF.

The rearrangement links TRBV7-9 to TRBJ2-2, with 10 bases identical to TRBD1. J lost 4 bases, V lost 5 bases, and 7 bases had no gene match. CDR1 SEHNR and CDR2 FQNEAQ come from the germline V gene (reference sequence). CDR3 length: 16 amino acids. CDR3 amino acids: CASSARGTGVTGELFF. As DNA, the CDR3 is TGTGCCAGCAGCGCCCGGGGGACAGGGGTCACCGGGGAGCTGTTTTTT.

The CDR3 region is CAATAGTGKDTQYF. DNA of the CDR3: TGTGCCGCCACGGCCGGGACAGGCAAAGATACGCAGTATTTT. The chain uses TRBV6-2 or TRBV6-3 and TRBJ2-3; 8 nucleotides line up with TRBD1. With 11 bases clipped from V and 5 bases from J, the junction kept 12 bases outside the gene matches. CDR3 length equals 14 residues. CDR1 is MNHEY and CDR2 is SVGEGT in the germline V gene.

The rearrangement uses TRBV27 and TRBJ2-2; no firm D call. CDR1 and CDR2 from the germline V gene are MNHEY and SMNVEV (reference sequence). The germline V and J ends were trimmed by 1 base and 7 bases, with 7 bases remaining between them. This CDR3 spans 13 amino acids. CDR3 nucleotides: TGTGCCAGCAGTTTATTCAGACGCGGGGAGCTGTTTTTT. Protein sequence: CASSLFRRGELFF.

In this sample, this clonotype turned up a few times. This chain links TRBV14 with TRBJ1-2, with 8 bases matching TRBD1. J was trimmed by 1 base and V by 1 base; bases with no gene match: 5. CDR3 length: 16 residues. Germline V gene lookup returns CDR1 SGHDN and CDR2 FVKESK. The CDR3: CASSQVGQAINYGYTF. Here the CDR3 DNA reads TGTGCCAGCAGCCAAGTGGGACAGGCAATTAACTATGGCTACACCTTC.

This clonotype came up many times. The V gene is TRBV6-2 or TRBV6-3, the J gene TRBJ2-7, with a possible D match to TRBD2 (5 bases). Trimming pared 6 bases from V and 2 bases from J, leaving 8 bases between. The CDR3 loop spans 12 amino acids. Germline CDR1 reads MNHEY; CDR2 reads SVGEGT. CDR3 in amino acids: CASSPGTYEQYV. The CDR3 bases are TGTGCCAGCAGCCCGGGAACCTACGAGCAGTACGTC.

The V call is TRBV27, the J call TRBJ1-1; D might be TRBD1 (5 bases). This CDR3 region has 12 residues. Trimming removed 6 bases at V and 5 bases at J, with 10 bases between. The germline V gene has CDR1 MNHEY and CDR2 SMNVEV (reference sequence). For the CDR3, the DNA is TGTGCCAGCAGCACGGGGCAGACTGAAGCTTTCTTT. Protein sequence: CASSTGQTEAFF.

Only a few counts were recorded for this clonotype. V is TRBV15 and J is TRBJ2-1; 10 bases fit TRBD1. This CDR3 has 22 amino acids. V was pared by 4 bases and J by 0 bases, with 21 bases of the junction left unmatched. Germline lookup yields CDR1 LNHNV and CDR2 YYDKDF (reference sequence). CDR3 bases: TGTGCCACCAGCAATCTATTTCCCGGGACAGGGGTTCTCCATAACTCCTACAATGAGCAGTTCTTC. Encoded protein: CATSNLFPGTGVLHNSYNEQFF.

This chain's CDR3 is CASSLRPDGTDTQYF. The CDR3 bases are TGTGCCAGCAGCTTAAGACCCGACGGCACAGATACGCAGTATTTT. The chain couples TRBV7-9 to TRBJ2-3; unclear D gene. This CDR3 comprises 15 residues. Germline CDR1 SEHNR, CDR2 FQNEAQ (reference sequence). Trimming left V 2 bases short and J 1 base short, with 10 bases between.

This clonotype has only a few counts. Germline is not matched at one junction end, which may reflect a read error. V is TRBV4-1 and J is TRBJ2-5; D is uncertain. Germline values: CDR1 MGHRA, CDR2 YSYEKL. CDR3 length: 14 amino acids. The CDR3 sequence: CASSQDIRTEAQYF. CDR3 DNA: TGCGCCAGCAGCCAAGATATCCGTACAGAGGCCCAGTACTTC.

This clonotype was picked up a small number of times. CDR3 coding DNA: TGTGCCAGCAGTTACTCGGGGGGGGCCCCTTACAATGAGCAGTTCTTC. Amino acid sequence: CASSYSGGAPYNEQFF. The chain uses TRBV6-5 and TRBJ2-1, with a possible D match to TRBD2 (7 bases). The CDR3 loop spans 16 amino acids. CDR1 MNHEY and CDR2 SVGAGI come from the germline V gene. The germline V and J ends were trimmed by 0 bases and 4 bases, with 13 bases remaining between them.

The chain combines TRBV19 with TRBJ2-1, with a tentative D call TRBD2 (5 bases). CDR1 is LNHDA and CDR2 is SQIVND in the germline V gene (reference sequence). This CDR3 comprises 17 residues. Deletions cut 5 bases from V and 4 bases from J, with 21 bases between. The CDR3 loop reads CASSPSREPSYYNEQFF. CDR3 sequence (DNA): TGTGCCAGTAGTCCCTCGAGGGAGCCCTCATATTACAATGAGCAGTTCTTC.

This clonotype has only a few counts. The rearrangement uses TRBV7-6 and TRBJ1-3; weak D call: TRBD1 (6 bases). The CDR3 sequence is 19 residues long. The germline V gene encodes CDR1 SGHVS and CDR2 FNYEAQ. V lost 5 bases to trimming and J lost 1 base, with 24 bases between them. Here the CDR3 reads CASSQPHKGGETSGNTIYF. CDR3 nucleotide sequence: TGTGCCAGCAGCCAACCTCATAAAGGGGGGGAAACTTCTGGAAACACCATATATTTT.

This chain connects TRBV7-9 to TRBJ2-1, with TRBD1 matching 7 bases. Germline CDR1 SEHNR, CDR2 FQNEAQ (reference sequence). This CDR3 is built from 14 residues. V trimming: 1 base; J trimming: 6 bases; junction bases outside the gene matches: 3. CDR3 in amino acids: CASSLEQGTNEQFF. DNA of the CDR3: TGTGCCAGCAGCTTAGAACAGGGGACCAATGAGCAGTTCTTC.

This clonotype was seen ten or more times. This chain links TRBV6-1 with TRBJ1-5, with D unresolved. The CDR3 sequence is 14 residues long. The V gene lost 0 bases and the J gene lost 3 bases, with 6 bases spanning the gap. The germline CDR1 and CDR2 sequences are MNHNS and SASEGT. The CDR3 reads CASSEAQLNQPQHF. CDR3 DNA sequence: TGTGCCAGCAGTGAAGCCCAGCTCAATCAGCCCCAGCATTTT.

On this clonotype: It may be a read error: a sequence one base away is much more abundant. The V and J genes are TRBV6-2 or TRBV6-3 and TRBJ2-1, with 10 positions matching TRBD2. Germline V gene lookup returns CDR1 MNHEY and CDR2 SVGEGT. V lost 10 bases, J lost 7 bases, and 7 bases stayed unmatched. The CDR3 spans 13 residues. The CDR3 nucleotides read TGTGCCAACAGAAGCGGGGGGGCAAATGAGCAGTTCTTC. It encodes CANRSGGANEQFF.

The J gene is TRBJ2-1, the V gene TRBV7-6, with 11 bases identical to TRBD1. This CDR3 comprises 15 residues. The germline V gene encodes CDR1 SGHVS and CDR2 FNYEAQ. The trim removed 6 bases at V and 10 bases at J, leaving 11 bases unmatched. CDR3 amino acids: CASRPPGQGGFEQFF. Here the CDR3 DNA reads TGTGCCAGCAGACCACCGGGACAGGGGGGATTCGAGCAGTTCTTC.

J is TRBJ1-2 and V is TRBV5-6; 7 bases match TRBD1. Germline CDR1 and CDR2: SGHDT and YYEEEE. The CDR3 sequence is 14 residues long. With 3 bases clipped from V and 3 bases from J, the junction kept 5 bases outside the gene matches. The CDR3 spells CASSWGDSHYGYTF. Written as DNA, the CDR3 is TGTGCCAGCAGCTGGGGGGACAGCCACTATGGCTACACCTTC.

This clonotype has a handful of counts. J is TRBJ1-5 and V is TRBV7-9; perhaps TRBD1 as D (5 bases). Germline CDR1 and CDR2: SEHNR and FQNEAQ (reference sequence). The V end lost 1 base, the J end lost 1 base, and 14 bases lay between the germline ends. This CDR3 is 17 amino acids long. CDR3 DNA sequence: TGTGCCAGCAGCTTAGGTCCCACCAGGGCAAGCAATCAGCCCCAGCATTTT. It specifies CASSLGPTRASNQPQHF.

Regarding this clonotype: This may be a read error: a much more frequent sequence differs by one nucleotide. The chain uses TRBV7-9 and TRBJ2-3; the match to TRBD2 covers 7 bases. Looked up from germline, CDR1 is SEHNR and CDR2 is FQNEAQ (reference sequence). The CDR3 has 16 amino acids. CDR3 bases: TGTGTCAGCAGCTTAAGAGGGCGGGGGACCACAGATACGCAGTATTTT. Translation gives CVSSLRGRGTTDTQYF.

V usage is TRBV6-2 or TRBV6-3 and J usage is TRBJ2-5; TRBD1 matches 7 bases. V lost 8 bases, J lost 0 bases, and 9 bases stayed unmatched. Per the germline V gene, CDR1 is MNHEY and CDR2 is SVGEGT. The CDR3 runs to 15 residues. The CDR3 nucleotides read TGTGCCAGCGAGGGGGCGGCTTCGTACCAAGAGACCCAGTACTTC. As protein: CASEGAASYQETQYF.

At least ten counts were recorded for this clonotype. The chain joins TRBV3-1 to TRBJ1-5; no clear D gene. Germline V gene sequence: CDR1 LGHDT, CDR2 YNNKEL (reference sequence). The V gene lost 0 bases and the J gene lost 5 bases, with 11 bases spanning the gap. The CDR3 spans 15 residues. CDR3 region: CASSQDRGSHQPQHF. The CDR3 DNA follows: TGTGCCAGCAGCCAAGATCGCGGCTCGCATCAGCCCCAGCATTTT.